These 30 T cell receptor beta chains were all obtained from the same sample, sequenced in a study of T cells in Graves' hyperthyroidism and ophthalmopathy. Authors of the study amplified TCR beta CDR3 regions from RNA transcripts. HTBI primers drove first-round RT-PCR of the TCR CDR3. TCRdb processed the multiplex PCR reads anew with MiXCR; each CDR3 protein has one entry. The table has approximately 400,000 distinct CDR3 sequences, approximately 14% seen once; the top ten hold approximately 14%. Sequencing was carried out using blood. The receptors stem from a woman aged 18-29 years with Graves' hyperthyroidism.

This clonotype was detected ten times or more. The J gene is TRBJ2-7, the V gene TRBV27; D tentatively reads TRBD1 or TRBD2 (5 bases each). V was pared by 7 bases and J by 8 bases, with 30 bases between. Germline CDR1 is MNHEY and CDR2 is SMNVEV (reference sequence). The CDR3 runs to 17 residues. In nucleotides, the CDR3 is TGTGCCAGCATCCACAAGGGCAGGGAGACCGGGATGAGTAAGCAGTACTTC. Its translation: CASIHKGRETGMSKQYF.

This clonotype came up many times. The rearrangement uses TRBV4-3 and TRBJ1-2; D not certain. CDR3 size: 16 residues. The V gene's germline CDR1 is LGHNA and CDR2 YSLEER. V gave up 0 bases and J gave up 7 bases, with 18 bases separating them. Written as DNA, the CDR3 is TGCGCCAGCAGCCAAGACCCCCCTCCGCGTGTGGGTGGCTACACCTTC. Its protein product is CASSQDPPPRVGGYTF.

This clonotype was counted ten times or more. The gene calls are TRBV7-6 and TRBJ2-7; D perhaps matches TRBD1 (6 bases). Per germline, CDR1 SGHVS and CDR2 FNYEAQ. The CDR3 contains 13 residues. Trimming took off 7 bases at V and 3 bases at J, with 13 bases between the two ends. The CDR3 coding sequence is TGTGCCAGCACTCTGGTACAGGGCTACGAGCAGTACTTC. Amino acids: CASTLVQGYEQYF.

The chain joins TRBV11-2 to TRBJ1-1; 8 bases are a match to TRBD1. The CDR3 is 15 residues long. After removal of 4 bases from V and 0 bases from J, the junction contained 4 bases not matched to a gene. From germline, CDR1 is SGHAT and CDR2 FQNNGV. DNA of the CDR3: TGTGCCAGCAGCTCCAGGGGGCGGGTGAACACTGAAGCTTTCTTT. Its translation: CASSSRGRVNTEAFF.

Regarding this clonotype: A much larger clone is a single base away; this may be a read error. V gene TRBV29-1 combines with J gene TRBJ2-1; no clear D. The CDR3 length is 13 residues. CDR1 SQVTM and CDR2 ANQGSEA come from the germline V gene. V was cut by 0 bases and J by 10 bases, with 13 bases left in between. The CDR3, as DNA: TGCAGCGTTGAAGAGGGCAACTCCTACGAGCAGTTCTTC. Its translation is CSVEEGNSYEQFF.

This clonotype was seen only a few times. The CDR3 here is CASRMDRSRTEAFF. The CDR3 bases are TGTGCCAGTAGAATGGACAGGTCCCGTACTGAAGCTTTCTTT. V is TRBV19 and J is TRBJ1-1, with 7 bases aligning to TRBD1. This CDR3 contains 14 residues. The germline V gene has CDR1 LNHDA and CDR2 SQIVND (reference sequence). Trimming removed 6 bases from V and 5 bases from J; junction bases left unmatched: 9.

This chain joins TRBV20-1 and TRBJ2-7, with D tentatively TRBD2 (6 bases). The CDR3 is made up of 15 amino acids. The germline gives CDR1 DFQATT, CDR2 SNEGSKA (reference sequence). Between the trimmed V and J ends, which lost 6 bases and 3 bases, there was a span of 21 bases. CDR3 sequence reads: CSAPPSGSIYYEQYF. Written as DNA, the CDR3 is TGCAGTGCCCCCCCTTCCGGGAGTATTTACTACGAGCAGTACTTC.

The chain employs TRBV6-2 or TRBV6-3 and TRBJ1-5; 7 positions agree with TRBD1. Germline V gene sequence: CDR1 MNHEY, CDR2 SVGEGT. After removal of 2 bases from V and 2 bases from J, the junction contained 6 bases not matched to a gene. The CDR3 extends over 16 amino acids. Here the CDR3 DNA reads TGTGCCAGCAGTTACCCTACAGGGGTGGGCAATCAGCCCCAGCATTTT. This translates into CASSYPTGVGNQPQHF.

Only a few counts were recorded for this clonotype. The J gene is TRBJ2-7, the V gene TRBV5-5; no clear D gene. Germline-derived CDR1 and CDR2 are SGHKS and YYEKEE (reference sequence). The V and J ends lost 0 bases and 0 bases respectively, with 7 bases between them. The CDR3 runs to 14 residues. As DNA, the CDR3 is TGTGCCAGCAGCTTGGACGTACACTCCTACGAGCAGTACTTC. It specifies CASSLDVHSYEQYF.

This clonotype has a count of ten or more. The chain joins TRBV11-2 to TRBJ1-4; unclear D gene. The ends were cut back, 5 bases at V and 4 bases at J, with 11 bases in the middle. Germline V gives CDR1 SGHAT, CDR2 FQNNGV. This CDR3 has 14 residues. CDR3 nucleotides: TGTGCCAGCAGCACATACAGCTATAATGAAAAACTGTTTTTT. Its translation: CASSTYSYNEKLFF. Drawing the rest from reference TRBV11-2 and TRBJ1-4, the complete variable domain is EAGVAQSPRYKIIEKRQSVAFWCNPISGHATLYWYQQILGQGPKLLIQFQNNGVVDDSQLPKDRFSAERLKGVDSTLKIQPAKLEDSAVYLCASSTYSYNEKLFFGSGTQLSVL.

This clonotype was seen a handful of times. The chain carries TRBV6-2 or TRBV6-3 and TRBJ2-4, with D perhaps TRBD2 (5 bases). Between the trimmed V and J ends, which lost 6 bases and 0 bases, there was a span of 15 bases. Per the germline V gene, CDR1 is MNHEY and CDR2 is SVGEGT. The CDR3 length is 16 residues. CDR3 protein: CASSPPRDLAKNIQYF. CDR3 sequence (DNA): TGTGCCAGCAGCCCCCCGAGGGATCTAGCCAAAAACATTCAGTACTTC.

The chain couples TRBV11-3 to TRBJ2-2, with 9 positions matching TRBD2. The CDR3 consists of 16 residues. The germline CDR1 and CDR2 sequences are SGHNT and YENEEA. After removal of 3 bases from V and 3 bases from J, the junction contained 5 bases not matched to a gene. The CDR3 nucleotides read TGTGCCAGCAGCTTCGGCGGGAGGGCCTACACCGGGGAGCTGTTTTTT. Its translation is CASSFGGRAYTGELFF. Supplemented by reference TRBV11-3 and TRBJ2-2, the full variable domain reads EAGVVQSPRYKIIEKKQPVAFWCNPISGHNTLYWYLQNLGQGPELLIRYENEEAVDDSQLPKDRFSAERLKGVDSTLKIQPAELGDSAVYLCASSFGGRAYTGELFFGEGSRLTVL.

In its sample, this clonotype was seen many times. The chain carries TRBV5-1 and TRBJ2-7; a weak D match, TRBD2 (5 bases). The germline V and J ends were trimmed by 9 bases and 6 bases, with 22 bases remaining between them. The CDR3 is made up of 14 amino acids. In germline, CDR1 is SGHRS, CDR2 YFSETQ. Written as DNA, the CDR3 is TGCGCCACCTCAACCACGGGATCGTCAGCCGAGCAGTACTTC. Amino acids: CATSTTGSSAEQYF.

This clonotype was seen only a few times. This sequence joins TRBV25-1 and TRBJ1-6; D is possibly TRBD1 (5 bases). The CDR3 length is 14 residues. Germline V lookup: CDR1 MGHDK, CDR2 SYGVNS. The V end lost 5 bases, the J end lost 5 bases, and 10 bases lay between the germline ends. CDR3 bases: TGTGCCAGCAGTCAAGGGGCCAATAATTCACCCCTCCACTTT. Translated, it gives CASSQGANNSPLHF.

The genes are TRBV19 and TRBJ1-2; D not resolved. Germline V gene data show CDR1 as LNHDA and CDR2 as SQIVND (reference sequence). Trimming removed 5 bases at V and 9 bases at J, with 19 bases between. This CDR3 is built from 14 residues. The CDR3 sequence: CASSFRRKEARYTF. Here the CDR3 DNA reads TGTGCCAGTAGTTTCCGCCGCAAGGAAGCCCGCTACACCTTC.

The CDR3 sequence is CSARGIGLAGGADTQYF. Written as DNA, the CDR3 is TGCAGTGCTAGGGGGATCGGACTAGCGGGGGGCGCAGATACGCAGTATTTT. The chain carries TRBV20-1 and TRBJ2-3; 14 bases line up with TRBD2. Trimming at V came to 3 bases and at J to 4 bases, leaving 9 bases not matched to a gene. The CDR3 has 17 amino acids. The germline V gene has CDR1 DFQATT and CDR2 SNEGSKA (reference sequence).

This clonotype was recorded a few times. The CDR3 DNA follows: TGTGCCAGTAGGAAGACAGGGGGCGGAAATATGGGGCTAGCCAAAAACATTCAGTACTTC. Its translation: CASRKTGGGNMGLAKNIQYF. This sequence joins TRBV19 and TRBJ2-4; 10 positions match TRBD1. This CDR3 is 20 amino acids long. V lost 6 bases, J lost 0 bases, and 17 bases stayed unmatched. Germline-derived CDR1 and CDR2 are LNHDA and SQIVND (reference sequence).

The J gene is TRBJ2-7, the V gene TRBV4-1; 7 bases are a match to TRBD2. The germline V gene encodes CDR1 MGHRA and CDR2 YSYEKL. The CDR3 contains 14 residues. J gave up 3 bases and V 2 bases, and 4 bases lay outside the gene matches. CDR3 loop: CASSQIGLGYEQYF. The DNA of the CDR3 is TGCGCCAGCAGCCAAATCGGACTAGGCTACGAGCAGTACTTC.

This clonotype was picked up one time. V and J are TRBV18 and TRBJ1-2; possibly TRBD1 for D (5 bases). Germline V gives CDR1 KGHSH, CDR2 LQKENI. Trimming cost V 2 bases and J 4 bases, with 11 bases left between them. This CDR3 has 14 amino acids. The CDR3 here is CASSPVGESYGYTF. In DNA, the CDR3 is TGTGCCAGCTCACCAGTAGGGGAAAGCTATGGCTACACCTTC.

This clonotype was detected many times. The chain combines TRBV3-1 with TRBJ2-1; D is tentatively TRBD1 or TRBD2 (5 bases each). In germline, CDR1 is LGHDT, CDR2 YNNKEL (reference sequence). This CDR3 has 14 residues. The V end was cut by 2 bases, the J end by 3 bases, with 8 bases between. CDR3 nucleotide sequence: TGTGCCAGCAGCCAAAGCGGACACTACAATGAGCAGTTCTTC. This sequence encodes CASSQSGHYNEQFF.

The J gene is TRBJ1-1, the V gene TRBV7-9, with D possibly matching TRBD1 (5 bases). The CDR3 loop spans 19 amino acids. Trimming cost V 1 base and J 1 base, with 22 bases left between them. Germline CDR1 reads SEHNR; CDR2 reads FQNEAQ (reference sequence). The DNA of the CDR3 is TGTGCCAGCAGCTTAGTTTTGCTGAGGTGGGGCAGCCGGAACACTGAAGCTTTCTTT. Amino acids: CASSLVLLRWGSRNTEAFF.

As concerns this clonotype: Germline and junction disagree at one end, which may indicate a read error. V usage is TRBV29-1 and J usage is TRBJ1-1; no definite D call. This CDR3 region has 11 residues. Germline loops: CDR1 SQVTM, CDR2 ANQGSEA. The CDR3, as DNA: TGCAGCGTTGGGACTTCGGCTGAAGCTTCCTTT. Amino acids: CSVGTSAEASF.

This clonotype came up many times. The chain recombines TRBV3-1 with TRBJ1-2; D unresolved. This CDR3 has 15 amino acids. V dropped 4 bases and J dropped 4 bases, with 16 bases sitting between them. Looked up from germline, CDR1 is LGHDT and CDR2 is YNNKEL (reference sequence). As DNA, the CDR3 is TGTGCCAGCAGCCCGGACGGCTGGATGGCCTATGGCTACACCTTC. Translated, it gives CASSPDGWMAYGYTF.

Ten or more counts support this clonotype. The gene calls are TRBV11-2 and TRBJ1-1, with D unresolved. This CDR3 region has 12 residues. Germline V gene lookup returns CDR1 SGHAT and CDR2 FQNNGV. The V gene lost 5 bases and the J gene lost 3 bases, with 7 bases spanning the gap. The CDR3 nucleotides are TGTGCCAGCAGCCTCTCGGACACTGAAGCTTTCTTT. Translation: CASSLSDTEAFF. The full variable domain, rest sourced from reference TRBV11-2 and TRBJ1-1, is EAGVAQSPRYKIIEKRQSVAFWCNPISGHATLYWYQQILGQGPKLLIQFQNNGVVDDSQLPKDRFSAERLKGVDSTLKIQPAKLEDSAVYLCASSLSDTEAFFGQGTRLTVV.

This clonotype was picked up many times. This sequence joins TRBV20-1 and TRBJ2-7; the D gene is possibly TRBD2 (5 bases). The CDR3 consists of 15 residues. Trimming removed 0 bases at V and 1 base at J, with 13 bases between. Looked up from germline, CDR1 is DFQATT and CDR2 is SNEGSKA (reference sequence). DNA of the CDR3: TGCAGTGCTAGAGAAAAGGGTACGGGATCCTACGAGCAGTACTTC. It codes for CSAREKGTGSYEQYF.

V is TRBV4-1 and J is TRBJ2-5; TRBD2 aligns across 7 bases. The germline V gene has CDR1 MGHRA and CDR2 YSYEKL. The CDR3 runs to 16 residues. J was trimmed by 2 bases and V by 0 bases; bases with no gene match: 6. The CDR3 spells CASSQDGGGGQETQYF. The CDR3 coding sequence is TGCGCCAGCAGCCAAGATGGGGGGGGGGGACAAGAGACCCAGTACTTC.

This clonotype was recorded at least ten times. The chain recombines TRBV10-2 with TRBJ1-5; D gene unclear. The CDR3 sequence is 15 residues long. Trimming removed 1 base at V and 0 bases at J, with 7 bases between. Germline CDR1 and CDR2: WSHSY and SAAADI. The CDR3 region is CASSELRSSNQPQHF. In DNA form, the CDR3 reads TGCGCCAGCAGTGAGTTACGTAGTAGCAATCAGCCCCAGCATTTT.

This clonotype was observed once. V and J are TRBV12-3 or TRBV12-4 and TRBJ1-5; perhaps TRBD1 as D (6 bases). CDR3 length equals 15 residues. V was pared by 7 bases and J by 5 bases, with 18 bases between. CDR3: CASKPVAEGDQPQHF. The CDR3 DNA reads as TGTGCCAGCAAACCTGTGGCCGAGGGGGATCAGCCCCAGCATTTT.

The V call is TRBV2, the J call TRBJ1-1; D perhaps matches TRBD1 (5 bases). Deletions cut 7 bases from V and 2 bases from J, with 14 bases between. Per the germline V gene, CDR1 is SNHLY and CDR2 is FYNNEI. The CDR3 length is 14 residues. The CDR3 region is CASMSQGINTEAFF. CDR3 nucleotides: TGTGCCAGCATGAGCCAGGGTATTAACACTGAAGCTTTCTTT.

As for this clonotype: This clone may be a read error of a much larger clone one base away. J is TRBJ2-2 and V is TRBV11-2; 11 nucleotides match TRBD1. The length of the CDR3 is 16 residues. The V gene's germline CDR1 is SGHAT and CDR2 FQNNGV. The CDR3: CASTPPGQGDSGEPFF. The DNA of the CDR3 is TGTGCCAGCACCCCTCCGGGACAGGGGGATTCCGGGGAGCCGTTTTTT.